A single sample is the source of the 2 T cell receptor beta chains below, sequenced in a study of shared clonotypes between healthy human individuals. The method was immunoSEQ multiplex PCR; TCRdb's version includes in-frame clones alone and lacks a portion of them. The sample includes roughly 2.2 million clones, just under 95% of them seen just once. Sequencing was done on a sample of naive CD4+ T cells from PBMCs. Subset indicated: CD45RA+ positively selected. These receptors were taken from a man in his late teens or twenties in good health. Some clones in this sample may be carry-over from other donors' samples.

The chain couples TRBV6-6 to TRBJ2-1, with TRBD1 as a possible D gene (6 bases). The germline V gene encodes CDR1 MNHNY and CDR2 SVGAGI (reference sequence). V gave up 2 bases and J gave up 8 bases, with 16 bases separating them. This CDR3 comprises 15 residues. CDR3 coding DNA: TGTGCCAGCAGTTACCCTCCAAACAGGGATCATGAGCAGTTCTTC. As protein: CASSYPPNRDHEQFF.

The V gene is TRBV4-1, the J gene TRBJ2-5; 10 nucleotides agree with TRBD2. Germline-derived CDR1 and CDR2 are MGHRA and YSYEKL. The CDR3 is 16 residues long. V shed 1 base, J shed 4 bases, and the junction held 6 bases outside the gene matches. CDR3 loop: CASSQGAGGVGETQYF. CDR3 in DNA: TGCGCCAGCAGCCAAGGAGCGGGGGGGGTTGGAGAGACCCAGTACTTC.